Following are 30 T cell receptor beta chains from one sample sequenced in a study of spatial heterogeneity in lung cancer. The sample's time point: sample taken at primary tumor resection. Unsorted whole RNA from tumor, nontumor lung or frozen PBMC underwent sequencing. Via MiXCR, TCRdb re-called the 5' RACE reads, giving one row per CDR3 protein. The sample shows around 9,700 distinct CDR3 sequences, around 6.5% of them seen only once. The sample in question was PBMCs, obtained at surgery. The receptors were gathered from a male donor with early-stage non-small cell lung cancer.

With respect to this clonotype: The library was built for alpha chains, so this beta chain is an off-target read and its size means little. The CDR3 DNA sequence: TGTGCCAGCAGCTCCATAGCGGGGTCAACTTACAATGAGCAGTTCTTC. Its translation: CASSSIAGSTYNEQFF. V usage is TRBV5-5 and J usage is TRBJ2-1; 8 nucleotides agree with TRBD2. Germline V CDR1 and CDR2: SGHKS, YYEKEE (reference sequence). This CDR3 is 16 amino acids long. Trimming at V came to 3 bases and at J to 4 bases, leaving 9 bases not matched to a gene.

Sample share makes this clonotype medium-sized. This beta chain represents an off-target read in a library built for alpha chains; its size is of limited meaning. The V and J genes are TRBV7-9 and TRBJ1-2, with D perhaps matching TRBD1 (6 bases). The CDR3 runs 17 residues. Trimming removed 1 base at V and 4 bases at J, with 19 bases between. Germline assignment: CDR1 SEHNR and CDR2 FQNEAQ (reference sequence). This chain's CDR3 is CASSLGTAGAGSYGYTF. The CDR3 bases are TGTGCCAGCAGCTTAGGGACAGCCGGGGCCGGGAGCTATGGCTACACCTTC.

Judged by abundance, this clonotype is medium-sized. Within a library made for alpha chains, this beta chain is off target, and its count is uninformative. The J gene is TRBJ2-7, the V gene TRBV20-1; TRBD2 might be the D (6 bases). V was clipped by 6 bases and J by 0 bases, with 15 bases between them. In germline, CDR1 is DFQATT, CDR2 SNEGSKA (reference sequence). The CDR3 has 14 amino acids. The chain's CDR3 is CSACGILSSYEQYF. CDR3 coding DNA: TGCAGTGCGTGCGGGATCTTAAGCTCCTACGAGCAGTACTTC.

This clonotype appeared a single time. This beta chain represents an off-target read in a library built for alpha chains; its size is of limited meaning. The rearrangement joins TRBV7-2 to TRBJ2-4; TRBD1 agrees at 7 bases. The CDR3 runs 16 residues. Germline CDR1 reads SGHTA; CDR2 reads FQGNSA. V was pared by 1 base and J by 1 base, with 4 bases of the junction left unmatched. Here the CDR3 reads CASSLVPTGAKNIQYF. The CDR3 DNA sequence: TGTGCCAGCAGCTTAGTGCCGACAGGGGCCAAAAACATTCAGTACTTC.

This clonotype qualifies as medium-sized. Little can be read into the size of this beta chain, an off-target read in a library designed for alpha chains. The V call is TRBV9, the J call TRBJ1-1; the match to TRBD1 covers 7 bases. CDR1 is SGDLS, CDR2 YYNGEE, per germline. CDR3 length equals 13 residues. J lost 6 bases, V lost 0 bases, and 2 bases had no gene match. This chain's CDR3 is CASSVDRGPEAFF. The CDR3 DNA reads TGTGCCAGCAGCGTAGACAGGGGTCCTGAAGCTTTCTTT.

Many counts were recorded for this clonotype. Little can be read into the size of this beta chain, an off-target read in a library designed for alpha chains. V is TRBV11-3 and J is TRBJ2-2; D remains ambiguous. This CDR3 region has 13 residues. Trimming left V 4 bases short and J 7 bases short, with 10 bases between. In germline, CDR1 is SGHNT, CDR2 YENEEA. CDR3 amino acids: CASSSFRGGELFF. CDR3 bases: TGTGCCAGCAGCTCCTTCCGCGGCGGGGAGCTGTTTTTT.

This clonotype was seen many times. With the library built for alpha chains, this beta chain is off target and its frequency is not meaningful. The chain links TRBV6-6 to TRBJ2-3; possibly TRBD1 for D (6 bases). V lost 6 bases and J 1 base, leaving 29 bases between the germline ends. Germline CDR1 MNHNY, CDR2 SVGAGI (reference sequence). CDR3 length equals 20 residues. The CDR3 is CASSTSRATGNRSRTDTQYF. Here the CDR3 DNA reads TGTGCCAGCAGCACCTCAAGGGCAACAGGGAATCGAAGTCGCACAGATACGCAGTATTTT.

This clonotype was picked up many times. A library prepared for alpha chains yielded this beta chain as an off-target read; its size is of little meaning. The chain joins TRBV5-1 to TRBJ2-7, with 12 bases identical to TRBD1. The length of the CDR3 is 14 residues. The germline V gene encodes CDR1 SGHRS and CDR2 YFSETQ. V gave up 4 bases and J gave up 5 bases; unmatched junction bases: 4. The CDR3 DNA reads as TGCGCCAGCAGCACGGGACAGGGGGCCAACGAGCAGTACTTC. Amino acid sequence: CASSTGQGANEQYF.

This clonotype is categorized as medium-sized. This beta chain represents an off-target read in a library built for alpha chains; its size is of limited meaning. The J gene is TRBJ2-5, the V gene TRBV9; 11 nucleotides align to TRBD2. This CDR3 has 15 amino acids. Germline V gene data show CDR1 as SGDLS and CDR2 as YYNGEE. With V trimmed by 0 bases and J by 7 bases, 5 bases remained unmatched. The CDR3 DNA reads as TGTGCCAGCAGCGTAGACCTAGCGGGGGGAGGGACCCAGTACTTC. It specifies CASSVDLAGGGTQYF. Together with reference TRBV9 and TRBJ2-5, the CDR3 gives the full variable domain: DSGVTQTPKHLITATGQRVTLRCSPRSGDLSVYWYQQSLDQGLQFLIQYYNGEERAKGNILERFSAQQFPDLHSELNLSSLELGDSALYFCASSVDLAGGGTQYFGPGTRLLVL.

Worth noting for this clonotype: Since it is a stray read in a library aimed at alpha chains, this beta chain has a size that is not meaningful. The V and J genes are TRBV6-5 and TRBJ2-1, with D maybe TRBD1 (6 bases). Germline lookup yields CDR1 MNHEY and CDR2 SVGAGI. Between the trimmed V and J ends, which lost 0 bases and 0 bases, there was a span of 9 bases. The CDR3 is 16 residues long. CDR3: CASSYSPDSSYNEQFF. CDR3 bases: TGTGCCAGCAGTTACTCCCCGGACAGCTCCTACAATGAGCAGTTCTTC.

This clonotype is labeled as medium-sized. This beta chain is a stray read from a library made for alpha chains; its abundance is not meaningful. The rearrangement joins TRBV28 to TRBJ2-5, with D unclear. The V end was cut by 7 bases, the J end by 4 bases, with 13 bases between. Germline-derived CDR1 and CDR2 are MDHEN and SYDVKM. This CDR3 comprises 13 residues. In DNA form, the CDR3 reads TGTGCCAGCAAGGTGGGGAAATCAGAGACCCAGTACTTC. Amino acids: CASKVGKSETQYF.

This clonotype is labeled medium-sized. A library prepared for alpha chains yielded this beta chain as an off-target read; its size is of little meaning. The chain couples TRBV7-8 to TRBJ2-1; 10 positions match TRBD1. CDR3 size: 15 residues. V dropped 5 bases and J dropped 5; count of bases not matched to a gene: 6. Germline CDR1 reads SGHVS; CDR2 reads FQNEAQ. The CDR3 DNA reads TGTGCCAGCAGCCCGGGACAGGGGCTGAACAATGAGCAGTTCTTC. Encoded protein: CASSPGQGLNNEQFF.

This clonotype was detected ten times or more. This beta chain is an off-target read within a library intended for alpha chains, so its frequency means little. The chain employs TRBV4-3 and TRBJ1-2, with TRBD1 as a possible D gene (6 bases). Trimming took 4 bases from V and 5 from J, leaving 17 bases between them. Germline loops: CDR1 LGHNA, CDR2 YSLEER. This CDR3 region has 15 residues. CDR3 region: CASSLSLGGAYGYTF. The CDR3 DNA reads as TGCGCCAGCAGCCTCTCTCTTGGGGGCGCATATGGCTACACCTTC.

Comments on this clonotype: This beta chain is a stray sequence in a library constructed for alpha chains; its clone size is not meaningful. The rearrangement joins TRBV30 to TRBJ2-7; 7 positions agree with TRBD2. V shed 1 base and J 6 bases; nucleotides not matched to a gene: 0. This CDR3 spans 11 amino acids. Germline CDR1 and CDR2: GTSNPN and SVGIG (reference sequence). In DNA, the CDR3 is TGTGCCTGGAGTGCGGGAGGCGAGCAGTACTTC. Translating it yields CAWSAGGEQYF.

By its share, this clonotype is medium-sized. Within a library made for alpha chains, this beta chain is off target, and its count is uninformative. The genes are TRBV4-1 and TRBJ2-5, with 9 bases matching TRBD1. Germline CDR1 reads MGHRA; CDR2 reads YSYEKL. V dropped 3 bases and J dropped 4; count of bases not matched to a gene: 6. This CDR3 contains 15 residues. The CDR3 sequence is CASSHRDRDRETQYF. The CDR3 DNA follows: TGCGCCAGCAGCCACCGGGACAGGGATCGAGAGACCCAGTACTTC.

This clonotype has just a few counts. An end of the junction differs from the germline gene, which may be a read error. This beta chain was picked up by a library intended for alpha chains and is off target, so its count carries little meaning. The rearrangement links TRBV20-1 to TRBJ2-5; 10 bases are a match to TRBD2. The CDR3 length is 15 residues. The germline CDR1 and CDR2 sequences are DFQATT and SNEGSKA (reference sequence). This CDR3 is CSARAGGVYQETQYF. The DNA of the CDR3 is TGCAGTGCCAGAGCGGGGGGGGTCTACCAAGAGACCCAGTACTTC.

This clonotype is deemed medium-sized. Little can be read into the size of this beta chain, an off-target read in a library designed for alpha chains. The rearrangement joins TRBV5-6 to TRBJ1-5, with 9 positions matching TRBD1. Trimming at V came to 0 bases and at J to 5 bases, leaving 3 bases not matched to a gene. The V gene's germline CDR1 is SGHDT and CDR2 YYEEEE. The length of the CDR3 is 15 residues. The CDR3 region is CASSLAGTGYQPQHF. The CDR3, as DNA: TGTGCCAGCAGCTTGGCCGGGACAGGGTATCAGCCCCAGCATTTT.

Ten or more counts support this clonotype. In a library made to pick up alpha chains, this beta chain is a stray read with a size that means little. The chain carries TRBV2 and TRBJ1-1, with D possibly TRBD1 on 6 matching bases. Trimming pared 8 bases from V and 8 bases from J, leaving 15 bases between. CDR3 length equals 12 residues. The germline V gene has CDR1 SNHLY and CDR2 FYNNEI. CDR3 residues: CASGTRQEEAFF. CDR3 nucleotides: TGTGCCAGCGGTACCCGACAGGAGGAAGCTTTCTTT.

Within the sample, this clonotype is medium-sized (0.01 to 0.1%). The library was prepared for alpha chains; this beta chain is a stray read, so its frequency means little. The chain employs TRBV28 and TRBJ2-7; possibly TRBD1 for D (6 bases). The V gene's germline CDR1 is MDHEN and CDR2 SYDVKM. Trimming removed 5 bases from V and 9 bases from J, with 11 bases in between. This CDR3 region has 11 residues. The CDR3 spells CASSITGWQYF. CDR3 in DNA: TGTGCCAGCAGTATTACAGGGTGGCAGTACTTC. Variable domain in full (rest from reference TRBV28 and TRBJ2-7): DVKVTQSSRYLVKRTGEKVFLECVQDMDHENMFWYRQDPGLGLRLIYFSYDVKMKEKGDIPEGYSVSREKKERFSLILESASTNQTSMYLCASSITGWQYFGPGTRLTVT.

This clonotype was counted at least ten times. This beta chain is an off-target read within a library intended for alpha chains, so its frequency means little. The rearrangement links TRBV2 to TRBJ2-1, with D possibly being TRBD2 (7 bases). Trimming shortened V by 8 bases and J by 2 bases, and 13 bases separated the two germline ends. The CDR3 runs to 14 residues. CDR1 is SNHLY and CDR2 is FYNNEI in the germline V gene. The CDR3 DNA reads TGTGCCAGCTTAGGGGGAGGGGCCTACAATGAGCAGTTCTTC. Translating gives CASLGGGAYNEQFF.

This clonotype showed up just a few times. Within a library made for alpha chains, this beta chain is off target, and its count is uninformative. This chain uses TRBV7-2 with TRBJ2-1, with 9 bases matching TRBD2. This CDR3 spans 15 amino acids. The V gene's germline CDR1 is SGHTA and CDR2 FQGNSA. The trim removed 5 bases at V and 8 bases at J, leaving 10 bases unmatched. This CDR3 reads CASSPIRGRAHEQFF. CDR3 nucleotides: TGTGCCAGCAGCCCTATTCGCGGGAGGGCACATGAGCAGTTCTTC. Filled out from reference TRBV7-2 and TRBJ2-1, the complete variable domain reads GAGVSQSPSNKVTEKGKDVELRCDPISGHTALYWYRQSLGQGLEFLIYFQGNSAPDKSGLPSDRFSAERTGGSVSTLTIQRTQQEDSAVYLCASSPIRGRAHEQFFGPGTRLTVL.

About this clonotype itself: The junction shows a germline mismatch at one end, possibly a read error. The library was prepared for alpha chains; this beta chain is a stray read, so its frequency means little. In DNA, the CDR3 is TGTGCCAGCAGCGGCCTTAGAGGCGGAAGCTCCTATAATTCTTCCCTCCGCTTT. This translates into CASSGLRGGSSYNSSLRF. The rearrangement joins TRBV27 to TRBJ1-6, with no clear D. The CDR3 is 18 residues long. The germline V gene has CDR1 MNHEY and CDR2 SMNVEV (reference sequence).

This clonotype was observed at least ten times. This beta chain is a stray sequence in a library constructed for alpha chains; its clone size is not meaningful. The V and J genes are TRBV19 and TRBJ2-1; D uncertain. Between the trimmed V and J ends, which lost 5 bases and 0 bases, there was a span of 11 bases. The CDR3 has 15 amino acids. The germline V gene has CDR1 LNHDA and CDR2 SQIVND (reference sequence). CDR3: CASSPTISSYNEQFF. CDR3 nucleotide sequence: TGTGCCAGTAGTCCGACGATCAGCTCCTACAATGAGCAGTTCTTC.

The table lists this clonotype with many counts. Since the library was made to target alpha chains, this beta chain is a stray read and its abundance is not meaningful. The chain combines TRBV20-1 with TRBJ2-5; TRBD2 matches at 9 bases. The CDR3 extends over 15 amino acids. Germline CDR1 DFQATT, CDR2 SNEGSKA (reference sequence). J was trimmed by 2 bases and V by 5 bases; bases with no gene match: 9. Here the CDR3 reads CSASLAGTRQETQYF. The CDR3 region has the DNA TGCAGTGCTTCACTAGCGGGCACCCGTCAAGAGACCCAGTACTTC.

The table lists this clonotype with a few counts. Within a library made for alpha chains, this beta chain is off target, and its count is uninformative. This sequence joins TRBV12-3 or TRBV12-4 and TRBJ2-3; D ambiguous. The CDR3 totals 13 residues. Trimming pared 1 base from V and 2 bases from J, leaving 4 bases between. The CDR3 DNA follows: TGTGCCAGCAGTTTAGAATCCACAGATACGCAGTATTTT. It specifies CASSLESTDTQYF.

This clonotype is judged medium-sized. This beta chain is a stray sequence in a library constructed for alpha chains; its clone size is not meaningful. This rearrangement joins TRBV28 to TRBJ2-7; possible D gene TRBD1, 6 bases. V dropped 2 bases and J dropped 3 bases, with 14 bases sitting between them. Germline V gene data show CDR1 as MDHEN and CDR2 as SYDVKM. There are 15 residues in the CDR3. This CDR3 is CASSLGRQEFYEQYF. The CDR3 DNA reads as TGTGCCAGCAGTTTAGGACGACAGGAATTCTACGAGCAGTACTTC. Supplemented by reference TRBV28 and TRBJ2-7, the full variable domain reads DVKVTQSSRYLVKRTGEKVFLECVQDMDHENMFWYRQDPGLGLRLIYFSYDVKMKEKGDIPEGYSVSREKKERFSLILESASTNQTSMYLCASSLGRQEFYEQYFGPGTRLTVT.

This clonotype was seen repeatedly, ten times or more. This beta chain is an unintended read in a library built for alpha chains; its size means little. The rearrangement links TRBV10-3 to TRBJ2-2; the D is unclear. CDR3 length: 11 residues. The germline CDR1 and CDR2 sequences are ENHRY and SYGVKD. Trimming stripped 6 bases from V and 6 bases from J, with 5 bases between. The CDR3 nucleotides are TGTGCCATCAGAGCCTCCGGGGAGCTGTTTTTT. Amino acid sequence: CAIRASGELFF.

The table lists this clonotype with many counts. The size of this beta chain means little, since it is a stray read in a library made for alpha chains. The V call is TRBV28, the J call TRBJ2-7; D remains unclear. The germline V and J ends were trimmed by 1 base and 5 bases, with 3 bases remaining between them. The length of the CDR3 is 11 residues. Germline V gene sequence: CDR1 MDHEN, CDR2 SYDVKM. CDR3 residues: CASSLSHEQYF. The DNA of the CDR3 is TGTGCCAGCAGTTTATCACACGAGCAGTACTTC.

Comments on this clonotype: As an off-target read in a library built for alpha chains, this beta chain has a frequency of little significance. V and J are TRBV27 and TRBJ2-7, with 8 nucleotides matching TRBD1. The germline CDR1 and CDR2 sequences are MNHEY and SMNVEV (reference sequence). The CDR3 extends over 15 amino acids. Losses at the gene ends were 5 bases for V and 1 base for J; bases not matched to a gene: 7. The CDR3 DNA sequence: TGTGCCAGCAGTGTTGGCAGGGGGCCATCCTACGAGCAGTACTTC. The encoded protein is CASSVGRGPSYEQYF.

This clonotype is medium-sized (0.01 to 0.1%). In a library made to pick up alpha chains, this beta chain is a stray read with a size that means little. The chain has TRBV28 and TRBJ2-7; 9 bases map to TRBD1. The V gene's germline CDR1 is MDHEN and CDR2 SYDVKM. J was trimmed by 4 bases and V by 7 bases; bases with no gene match: 5. The CDR3 contains 13 residues. As DNA, the CDR3 is TGTGCCAGCACTCAACAGGGGGCATACGAGCAGTACTTC. Translating gives CASTQQGAYEQYF.